These 13 T cell receptor beta chains originate from one sample sequenced in a study of long-term antiretroviral therapy in people with HIV (dated by TCRdb to 2021 to 2024). The immunoSEQ hsTCRB v3.0 assay was used at survey level resolution for TRB variable region sequencing. This is the immuneACCESS table as TCRdb keeps it, with only in-frame sequences that have V and J called. A part of the clones is gone; compared with another copy, unresolved V genes explain less than half, and the rest is unexplained. Across this sample there are about 35,000 clones, with roughly four fifths seen only once. The ten largest make up around 13% of the sample. The sequences come from unsorted PBMCs, collected 0.3 years after starting antiretroviral therapy. These receptors all stem from a man aged 18-30 years with HIV.

V is TRBV7-9 and J is TRBJ2-1; 7 nucleotides align to TRBD1. Germline loops: CDR1 SEHNR, CDR2 FQNEAQ (reference sequence). This CDR3 has 15 amino acids. V lost 4 bases, J lost 5 bases, and 8 bases stayed unmatched. This CDR3 reads CASSSGTVGDNEQFF. The CDR3 region has the DNA TGTGCCAGCAGCTCCGGGACAGTGGGTGACAATGAGCAGTTCTTC.

This chain connects TRBV30 to TRBJ1-2, with unresolved D. Germline-derived CDR1 and CDR2 are GTSNPN and SVGIG (reference sequence). Trimming removed 2 bases at V and 3 bases at J, with 13 bases between. The CDR3 consists of 14 residues. DNA for the CDR3: TGTGCCTGGAGTAAGTGGGAGAGGGACTATGGCTACACCTTC. Its protein is CAWSKWERDYGYTF.

This chain connects TRBV10-3 to TRBJ2-1; possibly TRBD1 for D (5 bases). This CDR3 comprises 17 residues. The germline V gene has CDR1 ENHRY and CDR2 SYGVKD. V lost 1 base and J lost 3, with 16 bases in between. The CDR3 region has the DNA TGTGCCATCAGTGAGTACGAAACAGGAGAGAACTACAATGAGCAGTTCTTC. It translates to CAISEYETGENYNEQFF.

To note about this clone: This same CDR3 is encoded by further DNA sequences in the sample. The rearrangement uses TRBV7-3 and TRBJ2-5, with D perhaps matching TRBD2 (6 bases). Germline-derived CDR1 and CDR2 are SGHTA and FQGTGA. V gave up 0 bases and J gave up 5 bases, with 13 bases separating them. The CDR3 covers 15 residues. CDR3 DNA: TGTGCCAGCAGCTTAACTCCTGGGGGAGGCGAGACCCAGTACTTC. Its protein is CASSLTPGGGETQYF.

The chain carries TRBV27 and TRBJ1-1; D unresolved. The V and J ends lost 3 bases and 4 bases respectively, with 12 bases between them. Per germline, CDR1 MNHEY and CDR2 SMNVEV (reference sequence). The CDR3 loop spans 14 amino acids. CDR3 nucleotides: TGTGCCAGCAGTTTTGAGGGATTGAGCACTGAAGCTTTCTTT. Its translation is CASSFEGLSTEAFF.

In its sample, this clone was seen a few times. The V call is TRBV7-9, the J call TRBJ1-5; D gene uncertain. Germline CDR1 SEHNR, CDR2 FQNEAQ (reference sequence). V lost 5 bases and J 0 bases, leaving 11 bases between the germline ends. The CDR3 loop spans 15 amino acids. The CDR3 sequence: CASSEDAGSNQPQHF. The CDR3 DNA follows: TGTGCCAGCAGCGAGGACGCCGGTAGCAATCAGCCCCAGCATTTT.

The chain uses TRBV18 and TRBJ2-3, with TRBD2 identical over 7 bases. CDR1 is KGHSH, CDR2 LQKENI, per germline. The CDR3 runs to 15 residues. The V gene end was trimmed by 4 bases and the J gene end by 2 bases; junction bases not matched to a gene: 6. The CDR3 region has the DNA TGTGCCAGCTCACGGGCTAGCGGAACCACAGATACGCAGTATTTT. Translating gives CASSRASGTTDTQYF.

The genes are TRBV2 and TRBJ2-7; TRBD1 matches 8 bases. V lost 4 bases to trimming and J lost 0 bases; unmatched junction nucleotides: 5. CDR1 and CDR2 (germline): SNHLY, FYNNEI. This CDR3 contains 15 residues. The CDR3 here is CASSARDRSSYEQYF. In nucleotides, the CDR3 is TGTGCCAGCAGTGCCCGGGACAGGAGCTCCTACGAGCAGTACTTC. Variable domain in full (rest from reference TRBV2 and TRBJ2-7): EPEVTQTPSHQVTQMGQEVILRCVPISNHLYFYWYRQILGQKVEFLVSFYNNEISEKSEIFDDQFSVERPDGSNFTLKIRSTKLEDSAMYFCASSARDRSSYEQYFGPGTRLTVT.

The chain uses TRBV4-1 and TRBJ2-1; D uncertain. The CDR3 is 14 amino acids. Germline loops: CDR1 MGHRA, CDR2 YSYEKL. V shed 4 bases and J shed 4 bases, with 11 bases lying between them. The CDR3 DNA reads as TGCGCCAGCAGCCCGTTGGGTCCGTACAATGAGCAGTTCTTC. Amino acids: CASSPLGPYNEQFF.

The CDR3 region is CASSYSGTNSGNTIYF. Written as DNA, the CDR3 is TGTGCCAGCAGTTACTCGGGTACCAACTCTGGAAACACCATATATTTT. This chain joins TRBV6-5 and TRBJ1-3; D not resolved. CDR1 MNHEY and CDR2 SVGAGI come from the germline V gene. Trimming took off 0 bases at V and 0 bases at J, with 9 bases between the two ends. The CDR3 covers 16 residues.

This sequence joins TRBV5-1 and TRBJ2-2, with TRBD1 matching over 8 bases. The CDR3 totals 14 residues. V lost 4 bases, J lost 7 bases, and 6 bases stayed unmatched. Germline lookup yields CDR1 SGHRS and CDR2 YFSETQ. CDR3 amino acids: CASSPGGAGGELFF. The CDR3, as DNA: TGCGCCAGCAGCCCAGGGGGCGCGGGCGGGGAGCTGTTTTTT.

The chain combines TRBV6-5 with TRBJ2-7, with TRBD2 as a possible D gene (5 bases). The CDR3 is 14 amino acids. The germline V gene has CDR1 MNHEY and CDR2 SVGAGI. The V gene lost 2 bases and the J gene lost 3 bases, with 11 bases spanning the gap. Here the CDR3 DNA reads TGTGCCAGCAGTTACGGCCGGAGCGGCTACGAGCAGTACTTC. Protein sequence: CASSYGRSGYEQYF.

The chain joins TRBV19 to TRBJ2-1; 8 positions agree with TRBD1. The CDR3 is made up of 14 amino acids. Looked up from germline, CDR1 is LNHDA and CDR2 is SQIVND (reference sequence). With 7 bases clipped from V and 7 bases from J, the junction kept 9 bases outside the gene matches. CDR3 sequence: CASNGQGRANEQFF. CDR3 nucleotides: TGTGCCAGTAACGGACAGGGACGGGCGAATGAGCAGTTCTTC.